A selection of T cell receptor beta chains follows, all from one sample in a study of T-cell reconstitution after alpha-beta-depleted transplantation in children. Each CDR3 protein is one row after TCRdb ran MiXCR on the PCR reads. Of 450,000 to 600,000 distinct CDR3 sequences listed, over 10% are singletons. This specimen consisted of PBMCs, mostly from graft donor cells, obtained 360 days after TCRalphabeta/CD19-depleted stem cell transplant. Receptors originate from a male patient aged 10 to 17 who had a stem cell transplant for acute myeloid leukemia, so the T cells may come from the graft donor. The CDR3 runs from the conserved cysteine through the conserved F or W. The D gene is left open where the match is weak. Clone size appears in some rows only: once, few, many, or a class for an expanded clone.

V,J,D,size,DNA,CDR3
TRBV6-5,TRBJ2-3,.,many,TGTGCCAGCAGTTACTATACCTCATTGGGTAGGCCAGATACGCAGTATTTT,CASSYYTSLGRPDTQYF
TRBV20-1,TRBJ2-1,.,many,TGCAGTGCTAGAGCCGACCATTCCTACAATGAGCAGTTCTTC,CSARADHSYNEQFF
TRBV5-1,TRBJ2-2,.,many,TGCGCCAGCAGCTTGATATTAGGAGCCGGGGAGCTGTTTTTT,CASSLILGAGELFF
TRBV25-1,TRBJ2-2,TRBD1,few,TGTGCCAGCAGCTTCGGGACAGGGGGCTTCGGGGAGCTGTTTTTT,CASSFGTGGFGELFF
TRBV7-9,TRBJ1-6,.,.,TGTGCCAGCAGCTTAGCGCGCAGTCGGTGGGGTTCACCCCTCCACTTT,CASSLARSRWGSPLHF
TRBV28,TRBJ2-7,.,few,TGTGCCAGCAGTTTGATACAGGGATATCGCTCCTACGAGCAGTACTTC,CASSLIQGYRSYEQYF
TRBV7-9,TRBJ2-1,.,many,TGTGCCAGCAGCTTAGGGGGAGAGGCGTACAATGAGCAGTTCTTC,CASSLGGEAYNEQFF
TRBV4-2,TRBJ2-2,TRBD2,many,TGTGCCAGCAGCCTCCTAGCGGGAGTCACCGGGGAGCTGTTTTTT,CASSLLAGVTGELFF
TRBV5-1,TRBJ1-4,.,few,TGCGCCAGCAGCTTGACCCCGACGTATGCAACTAATGAAAAACTGTTTTTT,CASSLTPTYATNEKLFF
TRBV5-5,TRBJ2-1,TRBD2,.,TGTGCCAGCAGCTTGGCTAGCGGGAGCGGCTCCTACAATGAGCAGTTCTTC,CASSLASGSGSYNEQFF
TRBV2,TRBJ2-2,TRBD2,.,TGTGCCAGCAGTCTGGGACTAGCGGGAGAAAATGGCGGGGAGCTGTTTTTT,CASSLGLAGENGGELFF
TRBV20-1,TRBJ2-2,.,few,TGCAGTGCTCCTGACAGGATAGCGTCTCACACCGGGGAGCTGTTTTTT,CSAPDRIASHTGELFF
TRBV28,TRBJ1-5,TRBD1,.,TGTGCCAGCAGTCCGAGGGGACAGGAGCATTTT,CASSPRGQEHF
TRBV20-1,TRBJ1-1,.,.,TGCAGTCCGCTATGGGTAGTAGGGAGCACTGAAGCTTTCTTT,CSPLWVVGSTEAFF
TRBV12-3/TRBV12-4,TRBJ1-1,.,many,TGTGCCACCGACCGCGGGGGTCCCCCTGAAGCTTTCTTT,CATDRGGPPEAFF
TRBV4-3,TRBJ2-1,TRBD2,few,TGCGCCAGCAGCCAAGTCCCCCTAGCGGGAGGATATGAGCAGTTCTTC,CASSQVPLAGGYEQFF